The following is a T cell receptor (beta chain) sequence with its context. Per the study methods: Cell counts per sample came from amplifying reference gene primers. Sequencing used immunoSEQ multiplex PCR; TCRdb keeps in-frame clones, though not all of them. From that table come the V and J calls and clone size; the DNA was used to work out D and trimming. The data contain about 160,000 clones, approximately 87% of them singletons. The data were obtained in a study of blood T cell repertoires in COVID-19. The CDR3 runs 14 residues. Looked up from germline, CDR1 is SGHKS and CDR2 is YYEKEE (reference sequence). V shed 4 bases and J shed 0 bases, with 10 bases lying between them.

Sequencing was done on a sample of peripheral blood. This sequence joins TRBV5-5 and TRBJ1-1; maybe TRBD1 (6 bases). The sequence came from a woman in her 70s with COVID-19, enrolled during active disease. CDR3 region: CASSLGGLNTEAFF. In nucleotides, the CDR3 is TGTGCCAGCAGCCTGGGGGGGCTGAACACTGAAGCTTTCTTT. Complete variable domain (other parts from reference TRBV5-5 and TRBJ1-1): DAGVTQSPTHLIKTRGQQVTLRCSPISGHKSVSWYQQVLGQGPQFIFQYYEKEERGRGNFPDRFSARQFPNYSSELNVNALLLGDSALYLCASSLGGLNTEAFFGQGTRLTVV.